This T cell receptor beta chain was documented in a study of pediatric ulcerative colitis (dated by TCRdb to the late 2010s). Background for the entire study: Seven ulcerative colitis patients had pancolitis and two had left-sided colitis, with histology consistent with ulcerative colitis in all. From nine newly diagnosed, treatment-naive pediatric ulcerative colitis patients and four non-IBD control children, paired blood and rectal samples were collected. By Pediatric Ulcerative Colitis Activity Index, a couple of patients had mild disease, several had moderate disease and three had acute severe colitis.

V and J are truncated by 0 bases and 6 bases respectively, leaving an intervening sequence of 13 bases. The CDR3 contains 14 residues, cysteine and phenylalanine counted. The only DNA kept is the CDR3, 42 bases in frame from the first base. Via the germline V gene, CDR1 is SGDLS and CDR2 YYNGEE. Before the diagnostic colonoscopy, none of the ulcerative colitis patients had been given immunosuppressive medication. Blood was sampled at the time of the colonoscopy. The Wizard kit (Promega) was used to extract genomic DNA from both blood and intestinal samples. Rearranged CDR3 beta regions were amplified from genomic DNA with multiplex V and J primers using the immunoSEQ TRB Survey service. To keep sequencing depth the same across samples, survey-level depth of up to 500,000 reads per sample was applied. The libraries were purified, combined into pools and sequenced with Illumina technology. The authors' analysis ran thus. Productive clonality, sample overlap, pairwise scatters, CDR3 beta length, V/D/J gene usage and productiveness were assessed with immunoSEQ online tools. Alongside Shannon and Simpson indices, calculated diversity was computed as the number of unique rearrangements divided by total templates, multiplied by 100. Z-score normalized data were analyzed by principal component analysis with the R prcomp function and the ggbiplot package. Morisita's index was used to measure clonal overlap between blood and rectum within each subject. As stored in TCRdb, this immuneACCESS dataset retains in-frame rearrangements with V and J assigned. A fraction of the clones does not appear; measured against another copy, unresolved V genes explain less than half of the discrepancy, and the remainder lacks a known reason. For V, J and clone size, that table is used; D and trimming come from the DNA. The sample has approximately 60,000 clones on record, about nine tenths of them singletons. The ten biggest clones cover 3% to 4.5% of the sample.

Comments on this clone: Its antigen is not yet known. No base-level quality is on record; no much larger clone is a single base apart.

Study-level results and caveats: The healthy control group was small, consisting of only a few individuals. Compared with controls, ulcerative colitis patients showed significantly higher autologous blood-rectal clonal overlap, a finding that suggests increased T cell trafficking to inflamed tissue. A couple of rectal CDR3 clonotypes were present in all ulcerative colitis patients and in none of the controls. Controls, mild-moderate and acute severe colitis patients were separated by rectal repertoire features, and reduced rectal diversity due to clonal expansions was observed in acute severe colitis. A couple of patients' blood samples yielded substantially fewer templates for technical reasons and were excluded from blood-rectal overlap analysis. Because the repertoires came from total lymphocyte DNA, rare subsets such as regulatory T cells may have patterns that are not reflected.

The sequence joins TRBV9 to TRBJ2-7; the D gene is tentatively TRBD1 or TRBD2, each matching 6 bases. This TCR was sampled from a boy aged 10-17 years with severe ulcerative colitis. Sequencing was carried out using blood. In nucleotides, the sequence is TGTGCCAGCAGCGTAGGGGGGGCGGTTTCCGAGCAGTACTTC. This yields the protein CASSVGGAVSEQYF.